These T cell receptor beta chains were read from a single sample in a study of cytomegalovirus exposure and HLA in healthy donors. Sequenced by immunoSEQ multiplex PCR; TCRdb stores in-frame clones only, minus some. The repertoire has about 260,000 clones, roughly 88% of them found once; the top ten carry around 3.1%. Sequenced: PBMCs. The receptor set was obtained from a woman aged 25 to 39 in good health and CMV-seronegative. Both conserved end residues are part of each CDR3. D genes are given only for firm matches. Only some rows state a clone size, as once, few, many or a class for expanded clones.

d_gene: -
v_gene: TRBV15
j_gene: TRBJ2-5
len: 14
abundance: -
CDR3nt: TGTGCCACCAAGGAGCCGGGGGAACGTTGGACCCAGTACTTC
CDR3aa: CATKEPGERWTQYF

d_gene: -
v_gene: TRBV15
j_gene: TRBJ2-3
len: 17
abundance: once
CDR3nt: TGTGCCACCAGCAGAGATCGGCTAGCCTCTAGCACAGATACGCAGTATTTT
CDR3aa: CATSRDRLASSTDTQYF

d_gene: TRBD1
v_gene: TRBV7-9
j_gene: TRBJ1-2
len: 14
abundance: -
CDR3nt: TGTGCCAGCAGCCACGGCCAGGGGGCCTATGGCTACACCTTC
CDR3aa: CASSHGQGAYGYTF

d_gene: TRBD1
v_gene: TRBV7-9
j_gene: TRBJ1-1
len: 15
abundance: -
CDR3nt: TGTGCCAGCAGCTTAGGACAGGGGGGGAACACTGAAGCTTTCTTT
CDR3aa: CASSLGQGGNTEAFF

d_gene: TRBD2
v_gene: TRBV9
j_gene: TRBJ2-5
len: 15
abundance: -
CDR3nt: TGTGCCAGCGCCGCCTCGGGGGGAACCCAAGAGACCCAGTACTTC
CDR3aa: CASAASGGTQETQYF

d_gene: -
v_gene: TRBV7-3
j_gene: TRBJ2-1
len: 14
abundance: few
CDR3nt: TGTGCCAGCAGCCCATATGTCGACTACAATGAGCAGTTCTTC
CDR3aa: CASSPYVDYNEQFF

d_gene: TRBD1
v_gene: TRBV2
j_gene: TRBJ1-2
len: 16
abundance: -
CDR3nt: TGTGCCAGCAGTGAACCCCCGGGACAGGGGAGATATGGCTACACCTTC
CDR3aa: CASSEPPGQGRYGYTF

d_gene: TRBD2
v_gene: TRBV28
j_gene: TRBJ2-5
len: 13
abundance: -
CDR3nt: TGTGCCAGCCGGGGGGGTGGCCAAGAGACCCAGTACTTC
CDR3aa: CASRGGGQETQYF

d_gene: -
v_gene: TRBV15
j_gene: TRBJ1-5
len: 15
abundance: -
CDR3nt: TGTGCCACCAGCAGAGATCGGGGATTGAGTCAGCCCCAGCATTTT
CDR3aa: CATSRDRGLSQPQHF

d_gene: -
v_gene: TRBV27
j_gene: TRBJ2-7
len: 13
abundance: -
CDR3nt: TGTGCCAGCTCCTTCGCCGAAGCCTACGAGCAGTACTTC
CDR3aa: CASSFAEAYEQYF

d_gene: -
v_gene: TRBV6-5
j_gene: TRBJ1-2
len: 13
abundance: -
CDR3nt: TGTGCCAGCAGCCCCGGACAGAACTATGGCTACACCTTC
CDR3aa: CASSPGQNYGYTF

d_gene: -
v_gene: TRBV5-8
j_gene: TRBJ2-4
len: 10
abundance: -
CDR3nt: TGTGCCAGCAGCTTCAACATTCAGTACTTC
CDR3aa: CASSFNIQYF

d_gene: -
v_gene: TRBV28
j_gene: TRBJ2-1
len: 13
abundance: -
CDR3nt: TGTGCCAGCAGCGCCGAATCTTACAATGAGCAGTTCTTC
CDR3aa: CASSAESYNEQFF

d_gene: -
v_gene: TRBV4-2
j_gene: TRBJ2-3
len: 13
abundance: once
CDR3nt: TGTGCCAGCAGCCAACCTTCGGCCGATACGCAGTATTTT
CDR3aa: CASSQPSADTQYF

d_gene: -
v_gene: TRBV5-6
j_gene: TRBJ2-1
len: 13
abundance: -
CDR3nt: TGTGCCAGCAGCCCCGAGGTCGGCTATGAGCAGTTCTTC
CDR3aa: CASSPEVGYEQFF

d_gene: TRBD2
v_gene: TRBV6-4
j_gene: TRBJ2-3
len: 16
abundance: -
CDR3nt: TGTGCCAGCAGTGCAGCTAGCGGCTCTAGCACAGATACGCAGTATTTT
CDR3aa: CASSAASGSSTDTQYF

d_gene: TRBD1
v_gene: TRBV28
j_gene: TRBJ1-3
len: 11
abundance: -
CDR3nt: TGTGCCAGCAGTTACAGGGGGACCATATATTTT
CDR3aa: CASSYRGTIYF

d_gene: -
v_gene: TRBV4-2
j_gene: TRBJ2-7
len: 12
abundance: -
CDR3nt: TGTGCCAGCAGCCAAAACGACAACGAGCAGTACTTC
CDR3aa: CASSQNDNEQYF